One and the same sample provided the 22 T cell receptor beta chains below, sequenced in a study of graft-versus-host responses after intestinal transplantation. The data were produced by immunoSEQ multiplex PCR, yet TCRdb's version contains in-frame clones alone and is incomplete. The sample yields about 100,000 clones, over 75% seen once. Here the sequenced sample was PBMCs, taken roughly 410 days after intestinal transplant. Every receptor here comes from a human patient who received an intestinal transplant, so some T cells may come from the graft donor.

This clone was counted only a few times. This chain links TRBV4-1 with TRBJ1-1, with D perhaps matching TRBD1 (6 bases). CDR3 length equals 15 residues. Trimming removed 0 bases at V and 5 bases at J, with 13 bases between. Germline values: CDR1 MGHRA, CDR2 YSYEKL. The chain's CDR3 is CASSQDSGRGTEAFF. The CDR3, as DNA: TGCGCCAGCAGCCAAGATTCCGGAAGGGGGACTGAAGCTTTCTTT.

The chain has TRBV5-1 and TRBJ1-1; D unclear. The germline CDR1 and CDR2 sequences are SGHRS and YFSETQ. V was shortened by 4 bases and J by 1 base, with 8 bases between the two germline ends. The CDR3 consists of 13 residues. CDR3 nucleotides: TGCGCCAGCAGCCCCTCGGAGAACACTGAAGCTTTCTTT. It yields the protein CASSPSENTEAFF.

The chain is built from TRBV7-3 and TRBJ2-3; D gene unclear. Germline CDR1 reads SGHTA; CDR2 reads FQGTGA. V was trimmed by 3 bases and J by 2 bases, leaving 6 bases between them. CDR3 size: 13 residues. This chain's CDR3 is CASSFNPTDTQYF. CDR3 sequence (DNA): TGTGCCAGCAGCTTCAACCCCACAGATACGCAGTATTTT.

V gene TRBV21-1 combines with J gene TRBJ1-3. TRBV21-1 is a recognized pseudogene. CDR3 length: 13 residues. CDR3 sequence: CATTRFPGNTIYF. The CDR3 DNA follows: TGTGCCACCACGAGGTTCCCTGGAAACACCATATATTTT.

CDR3 in DNA: TGTGCTAGTGGTTTGGTACGGTTGGGACACCAGAACACTGAAGCTTTCTTT. Translating gives CASGLVRLGHQNTEAFF. This chain joins TRBV12-5 and TRBJ1-1; D may be TRBD1 (6 bases). CDR3 length: 17 amino acids. Germline CDR1 is LGHNT and CDR2 is FRNRAP. Trimming removed 0 bases at V and 1 base at J, with 15 bases between.

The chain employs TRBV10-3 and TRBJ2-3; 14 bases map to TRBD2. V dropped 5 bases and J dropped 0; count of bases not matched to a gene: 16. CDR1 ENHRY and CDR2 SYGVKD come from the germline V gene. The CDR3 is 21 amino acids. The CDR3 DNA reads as TGTGCCATCAGTCGAAAACAACCCGGGACTAGCGGGGGCCCTAGCACAGATACGCAGTATTTT. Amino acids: CAISRKQPGTSGGPSTDTQYF.

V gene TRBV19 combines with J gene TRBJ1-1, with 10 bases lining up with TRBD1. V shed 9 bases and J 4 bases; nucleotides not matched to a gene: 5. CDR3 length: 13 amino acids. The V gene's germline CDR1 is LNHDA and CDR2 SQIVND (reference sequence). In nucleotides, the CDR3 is TGTGCCAGCGGGGACAGGGGAGTCACTGAAGCTTTCTTT. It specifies CASGDRGVTEAFF.

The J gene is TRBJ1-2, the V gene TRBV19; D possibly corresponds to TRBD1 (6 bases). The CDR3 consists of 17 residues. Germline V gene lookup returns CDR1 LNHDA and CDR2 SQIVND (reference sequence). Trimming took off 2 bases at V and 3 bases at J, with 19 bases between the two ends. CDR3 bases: TGTGCCAGTAGTATATCCCCCCGGGACACGAGGGACTATGGCTACACCTTC. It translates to CASSISPRDTRDYGYTF.

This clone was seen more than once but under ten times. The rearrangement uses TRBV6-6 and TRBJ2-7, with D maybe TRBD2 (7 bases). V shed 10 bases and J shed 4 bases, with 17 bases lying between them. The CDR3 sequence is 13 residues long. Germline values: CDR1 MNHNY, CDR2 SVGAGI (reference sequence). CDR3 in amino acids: CAIQPGGEYEQYF. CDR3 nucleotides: TGTGCCATCCAGCCGGGGGGCGAATACGAGCAGTACTTC.

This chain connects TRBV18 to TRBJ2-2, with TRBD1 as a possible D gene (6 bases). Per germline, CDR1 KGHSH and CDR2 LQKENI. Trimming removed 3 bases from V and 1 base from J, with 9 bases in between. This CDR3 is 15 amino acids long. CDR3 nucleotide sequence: TGTGCCAGCTCACCTAGGACAGTGAACACCGGGGAGCTGTTTTTT. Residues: CASSPRTVNTGELFF.

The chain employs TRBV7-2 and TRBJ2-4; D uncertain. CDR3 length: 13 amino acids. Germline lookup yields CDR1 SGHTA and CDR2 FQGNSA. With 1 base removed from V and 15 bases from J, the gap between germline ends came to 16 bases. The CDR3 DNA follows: TGTGCCAGCAGCTTAGTCTTTAGGCCCCCGGCGTACTTC. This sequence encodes CASSLVFRPPAYF.

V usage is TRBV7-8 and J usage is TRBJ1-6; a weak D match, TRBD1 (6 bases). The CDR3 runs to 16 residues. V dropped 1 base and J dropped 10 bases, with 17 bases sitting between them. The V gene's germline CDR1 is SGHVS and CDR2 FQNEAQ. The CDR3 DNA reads TGTGCCAGCAGCTTAGTCGCCAGGGGATCTGAATCACCCCTCCACTTT. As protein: CASSLVARGSESPLHF.

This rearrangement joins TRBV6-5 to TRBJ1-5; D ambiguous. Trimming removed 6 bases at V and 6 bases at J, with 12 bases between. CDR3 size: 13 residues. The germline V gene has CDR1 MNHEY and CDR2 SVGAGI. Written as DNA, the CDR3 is TGTGCCAGCAGGACGCTTGAAGGTCAGCCCCAGCATTTT. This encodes CASRTLEGQPQHF.

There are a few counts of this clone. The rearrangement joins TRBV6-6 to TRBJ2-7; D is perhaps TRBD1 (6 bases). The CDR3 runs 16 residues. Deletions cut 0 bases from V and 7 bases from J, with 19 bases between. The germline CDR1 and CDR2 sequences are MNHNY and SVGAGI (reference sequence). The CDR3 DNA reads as TGTGCCAGCAGTTACTCGAGAGGGGGTGGGTTTGCAGAGCAGTACTTC. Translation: CASSYSRGGGFAEQYF.

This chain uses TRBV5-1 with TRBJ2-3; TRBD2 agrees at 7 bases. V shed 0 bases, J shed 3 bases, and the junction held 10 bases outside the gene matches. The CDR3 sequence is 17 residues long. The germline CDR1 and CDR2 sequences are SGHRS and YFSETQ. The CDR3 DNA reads TGCGCCAGCAGCTTGGAGGCTTCCGGGGGAGGGACAGATACGCAGTATTTT. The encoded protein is CASSLEASGGGTDTQYF.

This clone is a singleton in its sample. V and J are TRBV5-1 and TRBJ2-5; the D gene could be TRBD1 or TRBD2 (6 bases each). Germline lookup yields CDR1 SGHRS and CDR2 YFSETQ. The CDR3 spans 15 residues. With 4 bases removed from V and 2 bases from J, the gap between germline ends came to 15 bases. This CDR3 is CASSMDGGPQETQYF. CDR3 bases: TGCGCCAGCAGCATGGATGGGGGGCCTCAAGAGACCCAGTACTTC.

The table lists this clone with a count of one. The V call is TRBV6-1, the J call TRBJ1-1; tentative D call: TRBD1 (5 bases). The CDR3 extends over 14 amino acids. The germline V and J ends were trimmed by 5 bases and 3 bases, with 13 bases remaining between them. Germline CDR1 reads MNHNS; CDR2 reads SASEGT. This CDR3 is CASSWSRGDTEAFF. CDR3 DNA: TGTGCCAGCAGTTGGAGTAGGGGAGACACTGAAGCTTTCTTT.

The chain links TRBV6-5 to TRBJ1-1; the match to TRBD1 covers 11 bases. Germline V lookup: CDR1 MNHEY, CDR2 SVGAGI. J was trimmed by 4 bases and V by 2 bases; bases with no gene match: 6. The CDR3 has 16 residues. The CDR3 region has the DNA TGTGCCAGCAGTTACCCGCCTGGACAGGGGGCCACTGAAGCTTTCTTT. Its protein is CASSYPPGQGATEAFF.

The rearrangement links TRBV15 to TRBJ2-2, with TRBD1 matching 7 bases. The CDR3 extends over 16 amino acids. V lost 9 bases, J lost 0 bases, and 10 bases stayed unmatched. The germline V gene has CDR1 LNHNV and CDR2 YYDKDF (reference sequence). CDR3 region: CATCPVGTANTGELFF. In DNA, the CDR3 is TGTGCCACATGTCCTGTGGGGACAGCGAACACCGGGGAGCTGTTTTTT.

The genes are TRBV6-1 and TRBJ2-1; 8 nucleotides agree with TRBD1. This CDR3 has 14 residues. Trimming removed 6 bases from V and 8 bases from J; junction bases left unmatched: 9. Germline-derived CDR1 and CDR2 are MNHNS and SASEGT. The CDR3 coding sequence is TGTGCCAGCAGCCCACAGGGGGTAGCCGATGAGCAGTTCTTC. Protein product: CASSPQGVADEQFF.

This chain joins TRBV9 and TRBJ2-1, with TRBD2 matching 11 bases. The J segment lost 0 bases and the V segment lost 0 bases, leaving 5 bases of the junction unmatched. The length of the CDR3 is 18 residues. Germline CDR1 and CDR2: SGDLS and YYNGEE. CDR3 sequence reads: CASSVGVAGGPSYNEQFF. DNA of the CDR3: TGTGCCAGCAGCGTAGGAGTAGCGGGGGGGCCCTCCTACAATGAGCAGTTCTTC. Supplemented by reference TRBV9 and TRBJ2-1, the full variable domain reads DSGVTQTPKHLITATGQRVTLRCSPRSGDLSVYWYQQSLDQGLQFLIQYYNGEERAKGNILERFSAQQFPDLHSELNLSSLELGDSALYFCASSVGVAGGPSYNEQFFGPGTRLTVL.

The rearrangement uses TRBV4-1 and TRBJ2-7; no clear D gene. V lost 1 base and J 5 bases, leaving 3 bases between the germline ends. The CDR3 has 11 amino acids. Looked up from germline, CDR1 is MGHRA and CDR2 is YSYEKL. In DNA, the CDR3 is TGCGCCAGCAGCCAAGCCCACGAGCAGTACTTC. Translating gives CASSQAHEQYF.